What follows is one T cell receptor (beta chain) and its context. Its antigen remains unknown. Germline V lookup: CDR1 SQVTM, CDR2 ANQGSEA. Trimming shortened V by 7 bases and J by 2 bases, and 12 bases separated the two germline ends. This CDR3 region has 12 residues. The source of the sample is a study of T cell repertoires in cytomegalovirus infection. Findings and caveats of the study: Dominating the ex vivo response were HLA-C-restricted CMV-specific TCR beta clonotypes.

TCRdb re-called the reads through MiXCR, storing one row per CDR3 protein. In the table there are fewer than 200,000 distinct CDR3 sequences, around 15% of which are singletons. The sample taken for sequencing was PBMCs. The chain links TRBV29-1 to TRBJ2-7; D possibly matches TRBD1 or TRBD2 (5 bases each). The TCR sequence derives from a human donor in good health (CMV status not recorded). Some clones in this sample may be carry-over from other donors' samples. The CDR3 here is CSGRDGPYEQYF. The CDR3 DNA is TGCAGCGGAAGGGACGGACCCTACGAGCAGTACTTC.